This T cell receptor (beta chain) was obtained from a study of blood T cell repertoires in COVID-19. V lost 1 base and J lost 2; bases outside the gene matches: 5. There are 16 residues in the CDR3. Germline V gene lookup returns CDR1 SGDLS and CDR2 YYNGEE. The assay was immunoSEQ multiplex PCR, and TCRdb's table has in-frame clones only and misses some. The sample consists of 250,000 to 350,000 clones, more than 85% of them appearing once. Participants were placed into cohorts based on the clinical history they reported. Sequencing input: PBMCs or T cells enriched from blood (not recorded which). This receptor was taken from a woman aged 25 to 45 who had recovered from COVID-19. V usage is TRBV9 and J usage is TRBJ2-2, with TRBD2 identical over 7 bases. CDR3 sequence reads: CASSVLASGNTGELFF. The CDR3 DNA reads TGTGCCAGCAGCGTATTAGCTAGCGGCAACACCGGGGAGCTGTTTTTT.